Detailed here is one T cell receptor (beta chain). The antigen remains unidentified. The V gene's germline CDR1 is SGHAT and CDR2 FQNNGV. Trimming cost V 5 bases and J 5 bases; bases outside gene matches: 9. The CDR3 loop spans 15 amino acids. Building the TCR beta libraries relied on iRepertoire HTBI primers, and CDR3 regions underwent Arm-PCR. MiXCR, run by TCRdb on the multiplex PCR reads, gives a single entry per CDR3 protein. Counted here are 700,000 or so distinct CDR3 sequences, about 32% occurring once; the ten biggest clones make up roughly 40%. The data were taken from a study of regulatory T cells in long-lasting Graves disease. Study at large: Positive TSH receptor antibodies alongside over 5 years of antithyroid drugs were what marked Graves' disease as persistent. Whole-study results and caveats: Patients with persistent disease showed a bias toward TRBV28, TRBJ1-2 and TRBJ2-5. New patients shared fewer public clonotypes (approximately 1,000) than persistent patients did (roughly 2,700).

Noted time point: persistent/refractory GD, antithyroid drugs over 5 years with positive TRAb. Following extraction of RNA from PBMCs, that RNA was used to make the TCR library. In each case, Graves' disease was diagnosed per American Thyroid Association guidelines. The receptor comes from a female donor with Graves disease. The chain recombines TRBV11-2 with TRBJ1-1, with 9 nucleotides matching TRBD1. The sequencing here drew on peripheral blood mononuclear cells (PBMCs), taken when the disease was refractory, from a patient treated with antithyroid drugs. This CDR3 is CASSATGGDGTEAFF. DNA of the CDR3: TGTGCCAGCAGCGCAACAGGGGGCGACGGAACTGAAGCTTTCTTT.